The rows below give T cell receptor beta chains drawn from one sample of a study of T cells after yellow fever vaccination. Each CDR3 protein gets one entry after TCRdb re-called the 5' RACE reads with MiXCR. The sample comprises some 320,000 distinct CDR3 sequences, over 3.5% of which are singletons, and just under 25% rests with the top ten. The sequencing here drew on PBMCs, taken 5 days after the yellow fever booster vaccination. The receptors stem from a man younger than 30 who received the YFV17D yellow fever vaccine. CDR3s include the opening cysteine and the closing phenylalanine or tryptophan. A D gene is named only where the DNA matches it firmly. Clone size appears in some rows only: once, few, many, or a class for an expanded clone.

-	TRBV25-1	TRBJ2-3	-	CASRDTLRESTDTQYF	TGTGCCAGCAGAGATACCCTAAGGGAGAGCACAGATACGCAGTATTTT
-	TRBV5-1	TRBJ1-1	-	CASTDLGTEAFF	TGCGCCAGCACCGACCTGGGCACTGAAGCTTTCTTT
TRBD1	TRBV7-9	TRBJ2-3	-	CASSLGSPGTGLRQSTDTQYF	TGTGCCAGCAGCTTAGGGTCCCCCGGGACAGGGCTTCGACAAAGCACAGATACGCAGTATTTT
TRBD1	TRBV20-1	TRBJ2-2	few	CSARDRKTGSTGELFF	TGCAGTGCTAGAGATCGAAAGACAGGGAGCACCGGGGAGCTGTTTTTT
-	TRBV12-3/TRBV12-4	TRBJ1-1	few	CASSLVSGPTEAFF	TGTGCCAGCAGTTTAGTCTCAGGGCCCACTGAAGCTTTCTTT
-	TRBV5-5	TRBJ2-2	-	CASSRTPGTHMNTGELFF	TGTGCCAGCAGCCGAACCCCCGGGACACACATGAACACCGGGGAGCTGTTTTTT
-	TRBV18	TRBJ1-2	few	CASSPLADANYGYTF	TGTGCCAGCTCACCGTTAGCAGACGCTAACTATGGCTACACCTTC
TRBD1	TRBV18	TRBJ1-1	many	CASSLGQVNTEAFF	TGTGCCAGCTCCTTGGGACAGGTAAACACTGAAGCTTTCTTT
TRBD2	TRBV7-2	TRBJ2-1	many	CASSSGLRQYNEQFF	TGTGCCAGCAGCTCGGGACTACGACAATACAATGAGCAGTTCTTC
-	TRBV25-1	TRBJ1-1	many	CASSESEYTEAFF	TGTGCCAGCAGTGAATCCGAATACACTGAAGCTTTCTTT
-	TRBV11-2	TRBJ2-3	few	CASSILGGLTDTQYF	TGTGCCAGCAGCATCCTCGGGGGGCTCACAGATACGCAGTATTTT
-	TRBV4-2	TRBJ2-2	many	CASSQEKNPGELFF	TGTGCCAGCAGCCAAGAAAAGAACCCCGGGGAGCTGTTTTTT
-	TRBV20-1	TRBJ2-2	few	CSARDWGSSNTGELFF	TGCAGTGCTAGAGATTGGGGCAGTTCGAACACCGGGGAGCTGTTTTTT
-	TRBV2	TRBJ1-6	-	CASSMEGGYNSPLHF	TGTGCCAGCAGTATGGAGGGGGGGTATAATTCACCCCTCCACTTT
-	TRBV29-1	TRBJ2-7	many	CSVSLGPYEQYF	TGCAGCGTTTCCCTAGGTCCCTACGAGCAGTACTTC
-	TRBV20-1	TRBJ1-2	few	CSARAAGDRNYGYTF	TGCAGTGCTAGAGCGGCAGGTGACCGCAACTATGGCTACACCTTC
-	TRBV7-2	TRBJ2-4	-	CASSLDPSGANIQYF	TGTGCCAGCAGCTTAGATCCTTCGGGGGCGAACATTCAGTACTTC
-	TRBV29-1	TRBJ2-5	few	CSVALHQETQYF	TGCAGCGTTGCGCTACACCAAGAGACCCAGTACTTC
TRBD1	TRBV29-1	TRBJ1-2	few	CSVPRGTGFDYGYTF	TGCAGCGTCCCTAGGGGGACAGGGTTTGACTATGGCTACACCTTC
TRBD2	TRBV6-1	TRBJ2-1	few	CASRYSLAGDPEQFF	TGTGCCAGCAGATACAGTCTAGCGGGGGACCCTGAGCAGTTCTTC